The TCR beta chain described here comes from a study of regulatory T cells in long-lasting Graves disease. Study summary: Positive TSH receptor antibodies alongside over 5 years of antithyroid drugs were what marked Graves' disease as persistent.

For TCR beta, libraries came from iRepertoire HTBI primers and Arm-PCR of CDR3 regions. In the original processing: Spanning all samples, the identified segments comprised around 62 TRBV and fewer than 15 TRBJ. TCRdb re-called the multiplex PCR reads with MiXCR, one entry per CDR3 protein. These V and J calls are TCRdb output, not the study's own analysis. The repertoire holds about 400,000 distinct CDR3 sequences, with 20% to 25% as singletons. As to time point: persistent/refractory GD, antithyroid drugs over 5 years with positive TRAb. RNA from PBMCs was the source of the TCR library. Those enrolled as patients came out of an endocrinology department in Xi'an, China. As concerns this clonotype: Antigen specificity is unknown. This sequence may be a read error, since a much larger clone differs from it by one base. Here the CDR3 omits its conserved ending phenylalanine or tryptophan, so a read error is the likely source.

General observations from the study: Persistent disease showed a preference for TRBV28, TRBJ1-2 and TRBJ2-5.

V dropped 5 bases and J dropped 8 bases, with 10 bases sitting between them. The CDR3 totals 12 residues. CDR1 MNHEY and CDR2 SVGEGT come from the germline V gene. V usage is TRBV6-2 or TRBV6-3 and J usage is TRBJ1-5; no clear D. The TCR sequence derives from a female donor with Graves disease. The sample here was peripheral blood mononuclear cells (PBMCs), taken when the disease was refractory, from a patient treated with antithyroid drugs. The CDR3 DNA reads as TGTGCCAGCAGTGATGGCTGGGAGCCCCAGCATTCT. This gives the protein CASSDGWEPQHS.